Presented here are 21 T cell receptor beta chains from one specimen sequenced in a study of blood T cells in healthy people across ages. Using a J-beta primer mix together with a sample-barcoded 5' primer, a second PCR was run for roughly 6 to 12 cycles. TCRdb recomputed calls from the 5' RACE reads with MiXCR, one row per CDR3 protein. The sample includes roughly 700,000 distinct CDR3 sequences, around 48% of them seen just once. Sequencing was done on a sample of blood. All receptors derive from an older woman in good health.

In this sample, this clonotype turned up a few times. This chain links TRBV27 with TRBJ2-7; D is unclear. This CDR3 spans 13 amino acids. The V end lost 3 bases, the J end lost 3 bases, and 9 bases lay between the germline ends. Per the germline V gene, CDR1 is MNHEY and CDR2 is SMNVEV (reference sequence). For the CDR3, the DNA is TGTGCCAGCAGTTTTGCTGAAGACTACGAGCAGTACTTC. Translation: CASSFAEDYEQYF.

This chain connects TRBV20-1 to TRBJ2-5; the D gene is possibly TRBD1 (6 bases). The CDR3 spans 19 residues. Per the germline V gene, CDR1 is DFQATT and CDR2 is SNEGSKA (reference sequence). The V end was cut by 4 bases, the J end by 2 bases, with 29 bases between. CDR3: CSATSPSLVVGAPQETQYF. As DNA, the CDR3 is TGCAGTGCTACCAGCCCCTCCTTGGTTGTGGGGGCCCCTCAAGAGACCCAGTACTTC.

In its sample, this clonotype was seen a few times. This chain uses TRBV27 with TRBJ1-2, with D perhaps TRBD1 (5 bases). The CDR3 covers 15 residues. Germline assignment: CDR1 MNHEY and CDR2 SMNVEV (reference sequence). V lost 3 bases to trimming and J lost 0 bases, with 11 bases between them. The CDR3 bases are TGTGCCAGCAGTTTTGACAGCGTTTCTAACTATGGCTACACCTTC. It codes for CASSFDSVSNYGYTF.

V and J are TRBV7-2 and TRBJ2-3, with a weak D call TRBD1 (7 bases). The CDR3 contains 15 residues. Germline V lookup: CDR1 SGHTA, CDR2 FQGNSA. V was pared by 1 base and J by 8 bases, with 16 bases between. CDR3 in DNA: TGTGCCAGCAGCTTAGTTGGCAGCCAGGGGGGTACGCAGTATTTT. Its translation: CASSLVGSQGGTQYF.

The CDR3 bases are TGTGCCAGCAGCTTGGTCGGGTCCGTTTACGAGCAGTACTTC. Encoded protein: CASSLVGSVYEQYF. The chain has TRBV5-4 and TRBJ2-7; D not certain. Trimming left V 0 bases short and J 4 bases short, with 11 bases between. Looked up from germline, CDR1 is SGHNT and CDR2 is YYREEE (reference sequence). The CDR3 is 14 amino acids.

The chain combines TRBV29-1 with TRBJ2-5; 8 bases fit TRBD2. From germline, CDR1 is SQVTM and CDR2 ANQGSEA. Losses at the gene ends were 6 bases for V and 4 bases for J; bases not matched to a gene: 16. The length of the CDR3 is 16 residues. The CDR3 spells CSVGGGSAGVRETQYF. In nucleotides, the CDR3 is TGCAGCGTGGGCGGGGGATCAGCGGGAGTCAGAGAGACCCAGTACTTC.

CDR3 coding DNA: TGTGCCAGCAGCTTAGGGGGCAGCCTCTACGAGCAGTACTTC. It is translated as CASSLGGSLYEQYF. The chain couples TRBV7-2 to TRBJ2-7; tentative D call: TRBD1 (5 bases). Per the germline V gene, CDR1 is SGHTA and CDR2 is FQGNSA. CDR3 length: 14 residues. V shed 1 base and J shed 3 bases, with 10 bases lying between them.

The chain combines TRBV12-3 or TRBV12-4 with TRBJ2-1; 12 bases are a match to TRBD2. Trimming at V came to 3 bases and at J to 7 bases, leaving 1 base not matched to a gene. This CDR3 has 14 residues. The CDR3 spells CASSLTSGRNEQFF. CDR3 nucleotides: TGTGCCAGCAGTTTGACTAGCGGGAGAAATGAGCAGTTCTTC.

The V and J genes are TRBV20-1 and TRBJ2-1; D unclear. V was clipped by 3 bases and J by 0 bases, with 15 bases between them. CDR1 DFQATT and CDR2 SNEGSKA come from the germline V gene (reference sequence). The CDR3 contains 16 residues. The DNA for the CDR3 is TGCAGTGCTAGTGGTGGCAGGACGAGCTCCTACAATGAGCAGTTCTTC. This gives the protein CSASGGRTSSYNEQFF.

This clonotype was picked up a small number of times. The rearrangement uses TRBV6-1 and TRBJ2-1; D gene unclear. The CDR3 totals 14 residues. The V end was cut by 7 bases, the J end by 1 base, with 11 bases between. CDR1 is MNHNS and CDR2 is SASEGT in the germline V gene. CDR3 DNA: TGTGCCAGCATTTTTGTTAGTTCCTACAATGAGCAGTTCTTC. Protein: CASIFVSSYNEQFF.

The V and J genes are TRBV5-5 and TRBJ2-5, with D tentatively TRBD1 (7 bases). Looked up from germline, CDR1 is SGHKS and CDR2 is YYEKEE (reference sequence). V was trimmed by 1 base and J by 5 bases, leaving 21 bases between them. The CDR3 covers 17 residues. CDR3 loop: CASSLLGGAGLMETQYF. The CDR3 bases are TGTGCCAGCAGCTTGCTAGGGGGCGCGGGACTCATGGAGACCCAGTACTTC.

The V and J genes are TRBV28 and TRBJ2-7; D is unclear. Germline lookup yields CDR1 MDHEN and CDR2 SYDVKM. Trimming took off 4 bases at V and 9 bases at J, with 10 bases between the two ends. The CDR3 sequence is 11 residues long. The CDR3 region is CASSSPVGQYF. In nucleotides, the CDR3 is TGTGCCAGCAGTTCCCCGGTGGGGCAGTACTTC. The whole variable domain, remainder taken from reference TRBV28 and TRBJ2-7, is DVKVTQSSRYLVKRTGEKVFLECVQDMDHENMFWYRQDPGLGLRLIYFSYDVKMKEKGDIPEGYSVSREKKERFSLILESASTNQTSMYLCASSSPVGQYFGPGTRLTVT.

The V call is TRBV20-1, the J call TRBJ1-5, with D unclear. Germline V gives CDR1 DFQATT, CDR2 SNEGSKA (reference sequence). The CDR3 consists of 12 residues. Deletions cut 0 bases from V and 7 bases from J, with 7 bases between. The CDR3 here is CSARDRRQPQHF. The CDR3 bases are TGCAGTGCTAGAGATCGGAGGCAGCCCCAGCATTTT.

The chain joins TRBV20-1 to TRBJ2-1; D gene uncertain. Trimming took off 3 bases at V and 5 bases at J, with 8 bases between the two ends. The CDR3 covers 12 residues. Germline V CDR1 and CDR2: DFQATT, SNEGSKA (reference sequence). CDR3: CSASGWNNEQFF. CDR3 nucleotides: TGCAGTGCTAGTGGCTGGAACAATGAGCAGTTCTTC.

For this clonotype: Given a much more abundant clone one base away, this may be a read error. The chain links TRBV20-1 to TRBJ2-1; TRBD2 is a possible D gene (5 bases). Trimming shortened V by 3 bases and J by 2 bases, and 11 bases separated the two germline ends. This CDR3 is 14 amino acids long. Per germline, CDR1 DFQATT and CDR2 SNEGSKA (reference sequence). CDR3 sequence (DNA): TGCAGTGCTAGTGAGCGGAAGACCTACAATGAGCAGTTCTTC. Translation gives CSASERKTYNEQFF.

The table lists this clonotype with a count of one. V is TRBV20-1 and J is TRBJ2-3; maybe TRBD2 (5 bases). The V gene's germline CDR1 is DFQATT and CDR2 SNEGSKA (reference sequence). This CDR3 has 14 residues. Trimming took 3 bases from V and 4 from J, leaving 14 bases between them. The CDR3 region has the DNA TGCAGTGCTAGTGTGCGCGGGCGGGCAGATACGCAGTATTTT. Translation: CSASVRGRADTQYF.

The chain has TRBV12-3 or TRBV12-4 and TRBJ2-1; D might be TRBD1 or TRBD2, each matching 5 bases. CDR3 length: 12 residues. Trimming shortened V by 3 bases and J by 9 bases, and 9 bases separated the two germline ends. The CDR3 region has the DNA TGTGCCAGCAGTTTCGGGGCGGGTGAGCAGTTCTTC. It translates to CASSFGAGEQFF.

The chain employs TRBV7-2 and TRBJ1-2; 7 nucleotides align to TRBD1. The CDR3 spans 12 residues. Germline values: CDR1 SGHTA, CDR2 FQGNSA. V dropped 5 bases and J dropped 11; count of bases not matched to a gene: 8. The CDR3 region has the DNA TGTGCCAGCAGCCGAACGGACAGGACTTACACCTTC. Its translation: CASSRTDRTYTF.

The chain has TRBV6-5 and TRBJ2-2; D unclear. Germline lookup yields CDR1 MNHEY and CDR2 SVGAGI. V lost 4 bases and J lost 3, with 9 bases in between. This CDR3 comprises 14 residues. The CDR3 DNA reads TGTGCCAGCAGTTCCTATCGAGACACCGGGGAGCTGTTTTTT. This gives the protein CASSSYRDTGELFF.

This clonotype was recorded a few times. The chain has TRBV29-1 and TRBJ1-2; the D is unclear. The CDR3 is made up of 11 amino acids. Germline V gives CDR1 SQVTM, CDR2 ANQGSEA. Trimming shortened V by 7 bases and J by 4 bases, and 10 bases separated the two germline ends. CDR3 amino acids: CSAMDGYGYTF. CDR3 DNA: TGCAGCGCTATGGACGGCTATGGCTACACCTTC.

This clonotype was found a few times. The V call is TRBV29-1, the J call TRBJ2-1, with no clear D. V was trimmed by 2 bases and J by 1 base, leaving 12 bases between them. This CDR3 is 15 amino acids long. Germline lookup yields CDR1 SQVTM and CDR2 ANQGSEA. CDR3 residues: CSVETLTLSYNEQFF. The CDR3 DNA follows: TGCAGCGTTGAAACCCTGACGCTTTCCTACAATGAGCAGTTCTTC.